The rows below give T cell receptor beta chains drawn from one sample of a study of shared clonotypes between healthy human individuals. Assay: immunoSEQ multiplex PCR; the TCRdb copy retains only in-frame clones and omits some. Of approximately 2.3 million clones listed, approximately 93% are singletons. Sample: naive CD4+ T cells from PBMCs. These receptors all come from a man between 18 and 29 years old in good health. Some clones in this sample may be carry-over from other donors' samples. Each CDR3 is given with its conserved first and last residue. D genes are given only for firm matches. Clone size is given for some rows only: seen once, a few or many times, or a class if the clone is expanded.

D gene	clone size	V gene	J gene	CDR3 protein	CDR3 DNA
TRBD2	.	TRBV19	TRBJ2-3	CASRPNSGTTLTDTQYF	TGTGCCAGTAGACCGAACAGTGGGACTACCCTCACAGATACGCAGTATTTT
.	.	TRBV7-2	TRBJ2-1	CASSFGSPTAVLYEQFF	TGTGCCAGCAGCTTTGGGTCCCCAACGGCCGTTTTGTATGAGCAGTTCTTC
.	.	TRBV5-5	TRBJ2-2	CASSLDHGTSANTGELFF	TGTGCCAGCAGCTTGGACCATGGGACAAGTGCGAACACCGGGGAGCTGTTTTTT
.	few	TRBV30	TRBJ2-5	CAWRGEETQYF	TGTGCCTGGAGGGGGGAAGAGACCCAGTACTTC
.	once	TRBV6-1	TRBJ1-1	CASSGPAEAFF	TGTGCCAGCAGTGGTCCAGCTGAAGCTTTCTTT
TRBD2	.	TRBV28	TRBJ2-7	CASSPGTSGRWHEQYF	TGTGCCAGCAGCCCCGGGACTAGCGGGAGATGGCACGAGCAGTACTTC
TRBD1	.	TRBV6-4	TRBJ2-5	CASSDSRGPSQETQYF	TGTGCCAGCAGTGACTCGAGGGGGCCAAGCCAAGAGACCCAGTACTTC
.	.	TRBV2	TRBJ2-5	CASSGGPKETQYF	TGTGCCAGCAGTGGCGGGCCAAAAGAGACCCAGTACTTC
.	.	TRBV19	TRBJ1-2	CASKAFRTFRGYTF	TGTGCCAGTAAAGCGTTTAGGACCTTTAGGGGCTACACCTTC
.	.	TRBV7-3	TRBJ1-5	CASSLSPNQPQHF	TGTGCCAGCAGCTTATCCCCCAATCAGCCCCAGCATTTT
.	.	TRBV5-1	TRBJ2-5	CASSWPTVETQYF	TGCGCCAGCAGCTGGCCCACGGTGGAGACCCAGTACTTC
TRBD1	.	TRBV7-2	TRBJ2-3	CASSLDRGLTDTQYF	TGTGCCAGCAGCTTAGACAGGGGGCTCACAGATACGCAGTATTTT
.	.	TRBV7-3	TRBJ1-1	CASSPNRVEAFF	TGTGCCAGCAGCCCCAACAGAGTTGAAGCTTTCTTT
TRBD1	once	TRBV7-3	TRBJ1-2	CASSLTRQGAPGYTF	TGTGCCAGCAGCTTAACAAGGCAGGGGGCGCCTGGCTACACCTTC
TRBD1	.	TRBV2	TRBJ1-5	CASKGTVNQPQHF	TGTGCCAGCAAAGGGACAGTCAATCAGCCCCAGCATTTT
.	.	TRBV9	TRBJ2-2	CASSDQNTGELFF	TGTGCCAGCAGCGACCAGAACACCGGGGAGCTGTTTTTT
.	.	TRBV2	TRBJ2-7	CASGYFSGEQYF	TGTGCCAGCGGGTACTTTTCAGGCGAGCAGTACTTC
TRBD1	.	TRBV28	TRBJ1-5	CASSWLRQGAGQPQHF	TGTGCCAGCAGTTGGCTCCGTCAGGGGGCAGGTCAGCCCCAGCATTTT
.	.	TRBV5-8	TRBJ1-5	CASSLGTGVGNQPQHF	TGTGCCAGCAGCTTGGGTACGGGAGTGGGCAATCAGCCCCAGCATTTT
.	.	TRBV2	TRBJ2-7	CASRLTYEQYF	TGTGCCAGCAGGCTCACTTACGAGCAGTACTTC
.	.	TRBV6-6	TRBJ1-1	CASSGVRDPEAFF	TGTGCCAGCAGCGGGGTCCGGGACCCTGAAGCTTTCTTT
.	.	TRBV5-5	TRBJ2-1	CASSFGSYNEQFF	TGTGCCAGCAGCTTTGGCTCCTACAATGAGCAGTTCTTC
TRBD2	once	TRBV28	TRBJ2-5	CASRRLAGGGETQYF	TGTGCCAGCCGCCGGCTAGCGGGAGGGGGAGAGACCCAGTACTTC
.	.	TRBV5-8	TRBJ1-3	CASSLERGSGNTIYF	TGTGCCAGCAGCCTAGAACGGGGATCTGGAAACACCATATATTTT
.	few	TRBV29-1	TRBJ1-1	CSVDTGSTEAFF	TGCAGCGTTGACACAGGAAGCACTGAAGCTTTCTTT
.	.	TRBV7-2	TRBJ1-3	CASSLGSPGNTIYF	TGTGCCAGCAGCTTAGGCAGCCCTGGAAACACCATATATTTT
TRBD1	once	TRBV5-1	TRBJ1-1	CASSDGQGANTEAFF	TGCGCCAGCAGCGACGGACAGGGGGCAAACACTGAAGCTTTCTTT
.	once	TRBV7-3	TRBJ1-1	CASSLGGGNTEAFF	TGTGCCAGCAGCCTCGGCGGGGGTAACACTGAAGCTTTCTTT
.	.	TRBV7-2	TRBJ2-3	CASSAYTDTQYF	TGTGCCAGCAGCGCATATACAGATACGCAGTATTTT
.	.	TRBV9	TRBJ2-3	CASSVDPKDTQYF	TGTGCCAGCAGCGTAGACCCCAAGGATACGCAGTATTTT
TRBD2	.	TRBV18	TRBJ2-7	CASSPRASGRVFYEQYF	TGTGCCAGCTCACCACGGGCTAGCGGGAGGGTGTTCTACGAGCAGTACTTC
.	.	TRBV11-3	TRBJ2-2	CASSPSVGRRAGELFF	TGTGCCAGCAGCCCTAGTGTAGGACGACGGGCCGGGGAGCTGTTTTTT
TRBD2	.	TRBV19	TRBJ2-1	CASTARTGTSRNEQFF	TGTGCCAGTACCGCCCGTACAGGGACTAGCAGGAATGAGCAGTTCTTC
TRBD1	.	TRBV28	TRBJ1-1	CASRVPRTGGTNAEAFF	TGTGCCAGCAGGGTTCCAAGGACAGGGGGCACTAACGCTGAAGCTTTCTTT
TRBD1	few	TRBV6-1	TRBJ1-1	CASRDRGRTEAFF	TGTGCCAGCAGGGACAGGGGGCGGACTGAAGCTTTCTTT
.	.	TRBV4-1	TRBJ1-1	CASSQDPRQLNTEAFF	TGCGCCAGCAGCCAAGATCCCCGACAGCTGAACACTGAAGCTTTCTTT
.	few	TRBV7-9	TRBJ2-7	CASSLLGGIGHEQYF	TGTGCCAGCAGCCTACTCGGAGGGATAGGTCACGAGCAGTACTTC
.	.	TRBV6-1	TRBJ2-7	CASSEIGAYEQYF	TGTGCCAGCAGTGAGATCGGAGCTTACGAGCAGTACTTC
.	.	TRBV10-3	TRBJ2-7	CAIWGGHRGGLSYEQYF	TGTGCCATTTGGGGGGGCCACAGGGGAGGGCTCTCCTACGAGCAGTACTTC